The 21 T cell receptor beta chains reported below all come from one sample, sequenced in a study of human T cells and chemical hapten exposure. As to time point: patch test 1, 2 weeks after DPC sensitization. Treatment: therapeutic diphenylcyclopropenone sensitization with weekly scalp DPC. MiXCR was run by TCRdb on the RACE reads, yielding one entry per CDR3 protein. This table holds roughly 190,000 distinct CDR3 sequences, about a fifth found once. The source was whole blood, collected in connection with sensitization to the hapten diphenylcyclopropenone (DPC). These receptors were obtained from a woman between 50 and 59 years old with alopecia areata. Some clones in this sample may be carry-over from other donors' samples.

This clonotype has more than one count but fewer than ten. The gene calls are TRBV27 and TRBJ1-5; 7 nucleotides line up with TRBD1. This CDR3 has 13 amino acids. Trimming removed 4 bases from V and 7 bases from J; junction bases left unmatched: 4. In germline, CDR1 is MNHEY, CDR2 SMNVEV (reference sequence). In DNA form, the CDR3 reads TGTGCCAGCAGTTCAAACAGGGGACAGCCCCAGCATTTT. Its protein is CASSSNRGQPQHF.

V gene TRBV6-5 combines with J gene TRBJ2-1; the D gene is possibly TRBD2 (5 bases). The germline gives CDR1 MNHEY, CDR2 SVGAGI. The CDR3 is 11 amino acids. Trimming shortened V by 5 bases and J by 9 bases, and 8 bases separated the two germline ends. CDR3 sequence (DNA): TGTGCCAGCAGTAGGAGGAGTGAGCAGTTCTTC. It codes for CASSRRSEQFF.

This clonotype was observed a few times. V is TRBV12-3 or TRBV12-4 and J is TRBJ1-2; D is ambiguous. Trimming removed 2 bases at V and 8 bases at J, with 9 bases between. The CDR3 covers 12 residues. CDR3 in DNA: TGTGCCAGCAGTTTACCGAACTTAGGCTACACCTTC. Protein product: CASSLPNLGYTF.

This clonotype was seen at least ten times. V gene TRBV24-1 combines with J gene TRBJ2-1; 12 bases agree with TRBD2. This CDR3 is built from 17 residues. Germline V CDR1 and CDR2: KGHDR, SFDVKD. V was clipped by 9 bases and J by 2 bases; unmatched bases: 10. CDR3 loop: CATLGSSGRVTYNEQFF. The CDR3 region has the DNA TGTGCCACCCTAGGATCTAGCGGGAGGGTAACCTACAATGAGCAGTTCTTC.

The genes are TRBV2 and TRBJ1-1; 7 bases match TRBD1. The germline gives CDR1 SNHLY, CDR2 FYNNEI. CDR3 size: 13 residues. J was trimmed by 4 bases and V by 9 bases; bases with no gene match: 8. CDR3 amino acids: CAREGAPGTEAFF. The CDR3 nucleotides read TGTGCCAGGGAGGGGGCGCCGGGCACTGAAGCTTTCTTT.

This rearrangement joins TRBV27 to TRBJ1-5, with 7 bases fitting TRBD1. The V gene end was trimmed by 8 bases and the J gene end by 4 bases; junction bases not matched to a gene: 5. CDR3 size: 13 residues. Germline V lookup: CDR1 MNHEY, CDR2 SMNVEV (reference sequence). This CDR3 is CASRQGWNQPQHF. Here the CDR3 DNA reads TGTGCCAGCCGACAGGGTTGGAATCAGCCCCAGCATTTT.

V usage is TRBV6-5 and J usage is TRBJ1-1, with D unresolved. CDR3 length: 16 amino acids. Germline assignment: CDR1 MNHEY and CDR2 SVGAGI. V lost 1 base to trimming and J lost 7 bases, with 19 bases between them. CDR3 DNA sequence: TGTGCCAGCAGTTACTTCCAGGTCGGTAGGGATAATGAAGCTTTCTTT. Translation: CASSYFQVGRDNEAFF.

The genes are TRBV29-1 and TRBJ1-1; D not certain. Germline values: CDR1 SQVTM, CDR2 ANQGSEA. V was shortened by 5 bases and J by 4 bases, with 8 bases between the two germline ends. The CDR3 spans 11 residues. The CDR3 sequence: CSVIRSTEAFF. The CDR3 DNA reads TGCAGCGTTATCAGGAGCACTGAAGCTTTCTTT. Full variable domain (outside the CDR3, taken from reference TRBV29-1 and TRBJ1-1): SAVISQKPSRDICQRGTSLTIQCQVDSQVTMMFWYRQQPGQSLTLIATANQGSEATYESGFVIDKFPISRPNLTFSTLTVSNMSPEDSSIYLCSVIRSTEAFFGQGTRLTVV.

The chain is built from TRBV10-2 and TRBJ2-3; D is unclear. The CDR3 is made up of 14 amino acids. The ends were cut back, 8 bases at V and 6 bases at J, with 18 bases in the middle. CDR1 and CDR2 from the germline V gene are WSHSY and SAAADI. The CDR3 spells CASYQRVQEDTQYF. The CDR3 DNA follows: TGCGCCAGCTATCAGCGCGTTCAGGAGGATACGCAGTATTTT.

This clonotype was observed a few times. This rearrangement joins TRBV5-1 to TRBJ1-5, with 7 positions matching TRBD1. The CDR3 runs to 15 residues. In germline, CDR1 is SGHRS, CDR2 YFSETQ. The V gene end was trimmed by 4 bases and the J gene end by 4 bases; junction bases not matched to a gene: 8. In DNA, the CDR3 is TGCGCCAGCAGCCTATCGACAGGGTCGAATCAGCCCCAGCATTTT. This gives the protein CASSLSTGSNQPQHF.

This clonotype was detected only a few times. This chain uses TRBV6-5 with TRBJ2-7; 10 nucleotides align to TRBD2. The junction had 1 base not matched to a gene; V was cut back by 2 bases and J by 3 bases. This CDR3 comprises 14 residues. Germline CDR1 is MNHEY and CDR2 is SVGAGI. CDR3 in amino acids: CASSYGTSVYEQYF. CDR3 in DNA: TGTGCCAGCAGTTACGGGACTAGCGTCTACGAGCAGTACTTC.

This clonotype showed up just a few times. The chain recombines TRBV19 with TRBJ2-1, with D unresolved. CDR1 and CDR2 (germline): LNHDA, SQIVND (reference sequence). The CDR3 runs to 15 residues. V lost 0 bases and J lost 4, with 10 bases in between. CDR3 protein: CASSIDARGYNEQFF. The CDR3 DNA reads TGTGCCAGTAGTATAGATGCTAGAGGTTACAATGAGCAGTTCTTC.

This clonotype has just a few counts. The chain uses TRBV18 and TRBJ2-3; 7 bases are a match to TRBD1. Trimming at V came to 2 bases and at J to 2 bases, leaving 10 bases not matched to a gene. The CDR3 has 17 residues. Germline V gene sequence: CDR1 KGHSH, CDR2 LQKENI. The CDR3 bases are TGTGCCAGCTCACCAGTCCCGTGGGACAGAATCACAGATACGCAGTATTTT. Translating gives CASSPVPWDRITDTQYF. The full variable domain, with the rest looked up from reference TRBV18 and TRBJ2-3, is NAGVMQNPRHLVRRRGQEARLRCSPMKGHSHVYWYRQLPEEGLKFMVYLQKENIIDESGMPKERFSAEFPKEGPSILRIQQVVRGDSAAYFCASSPVPWDRITDTQYFGPGTRLTVL.

CDR3 in amino acids: CASSLEGPRGSYNEQFF. DNA for the CDR3: TGTGCCAGCAGCTTAGAGGGTCCGCGGGGCTCCTACAATGAGCAGTTCTTC. This chain joins TRBV7-9 and TRBJ2-1, with D tentatively TRBD2 (6 bases). From germline, CDR1 is SEHNR and CDR2 FQNEAQ (reference sequence). The CDR3 is 17 residues long. V dropped 1 base and J dropped 0 bases, with 13 bases sitting between them.

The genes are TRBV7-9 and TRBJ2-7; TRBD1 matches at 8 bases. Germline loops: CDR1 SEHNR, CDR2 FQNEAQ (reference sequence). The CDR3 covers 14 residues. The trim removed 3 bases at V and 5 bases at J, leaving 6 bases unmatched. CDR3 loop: CASSFQGALDEQYF. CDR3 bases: TGTGCCAGCAGCTTTCAGGGGGCGCTCGACGAGCAGTACTTC.

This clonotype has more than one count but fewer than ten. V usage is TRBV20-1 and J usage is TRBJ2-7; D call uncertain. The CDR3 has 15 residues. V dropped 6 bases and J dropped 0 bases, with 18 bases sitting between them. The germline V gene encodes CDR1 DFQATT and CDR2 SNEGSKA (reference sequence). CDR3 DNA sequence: TGCAGTGCCCTACCTAGACTGGCTATCTCCTACGAGCAGTACTTC. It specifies CSALPRLAISYEQYF.

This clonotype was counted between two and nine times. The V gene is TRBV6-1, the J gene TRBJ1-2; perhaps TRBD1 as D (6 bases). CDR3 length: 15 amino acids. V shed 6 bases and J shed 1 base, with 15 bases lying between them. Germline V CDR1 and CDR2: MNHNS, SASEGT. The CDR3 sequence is CASRDDRTLNYGYTF. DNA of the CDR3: TGTGCCAGCAGGGATGACAGGACTCTTAACTATGGCTACACCTTC.

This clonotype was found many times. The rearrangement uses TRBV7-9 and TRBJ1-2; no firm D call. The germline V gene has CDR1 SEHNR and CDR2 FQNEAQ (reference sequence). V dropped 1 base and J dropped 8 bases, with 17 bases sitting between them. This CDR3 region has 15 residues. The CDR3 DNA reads TGTGCCAGCAGCTTAGAAGCAGGTCTATCGGAAGGCTACACCTTC. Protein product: CASSLEAGLSEGYTF.

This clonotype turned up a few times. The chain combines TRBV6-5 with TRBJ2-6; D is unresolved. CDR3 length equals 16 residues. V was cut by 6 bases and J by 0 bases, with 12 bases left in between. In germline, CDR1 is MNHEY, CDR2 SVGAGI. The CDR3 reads CASSSPQSSGANVLTF. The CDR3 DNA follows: TGTGCCAGCAGCTCACCCCAAAGCTCTGGGGCCAACGTCCTGACTTTC.

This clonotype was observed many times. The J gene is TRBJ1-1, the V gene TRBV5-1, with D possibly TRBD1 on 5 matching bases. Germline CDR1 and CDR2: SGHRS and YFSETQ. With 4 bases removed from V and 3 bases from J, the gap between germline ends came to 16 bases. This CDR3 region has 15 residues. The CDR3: CASSGREVGHTEAFF. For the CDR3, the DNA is TGCGCCAGCAGCGGCAGGGAGGTAGGGCACACTGAAGCTTTCTTT.

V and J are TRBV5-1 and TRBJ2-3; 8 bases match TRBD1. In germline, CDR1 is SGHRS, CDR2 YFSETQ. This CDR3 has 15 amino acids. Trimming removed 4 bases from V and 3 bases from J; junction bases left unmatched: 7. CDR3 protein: CASSPRTGMTDTQYF. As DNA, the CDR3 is TGCGCCAGCAGCCCCCGGACAGGGATGACAGATACGCAGTATTTT.